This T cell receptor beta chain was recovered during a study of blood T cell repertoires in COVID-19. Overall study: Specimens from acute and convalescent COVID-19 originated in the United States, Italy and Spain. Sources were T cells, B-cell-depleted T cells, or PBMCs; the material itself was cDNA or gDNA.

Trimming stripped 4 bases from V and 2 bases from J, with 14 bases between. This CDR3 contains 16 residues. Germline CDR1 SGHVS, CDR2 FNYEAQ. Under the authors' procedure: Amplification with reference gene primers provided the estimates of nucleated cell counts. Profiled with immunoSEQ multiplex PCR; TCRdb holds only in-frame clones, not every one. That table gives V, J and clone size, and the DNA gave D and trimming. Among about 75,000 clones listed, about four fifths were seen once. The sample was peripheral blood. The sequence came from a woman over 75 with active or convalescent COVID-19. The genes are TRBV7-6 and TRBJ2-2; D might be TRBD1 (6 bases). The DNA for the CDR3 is TGTGCCAGCAGCTCCCGACGGGACACCAACACCGGGGAGCTGTTTTTT. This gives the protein CASSSRRDTNTGELFF. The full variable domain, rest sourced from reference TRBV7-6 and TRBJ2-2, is GAGVSQSPRYKVTKRGQDVALRCDPISGHVSLYWYRQALGQGPEFLTYFNYEAQQDKSGLPNDRFSAERPEGSISTLTIQRTEQRDSAMYRCASSSRRDTNTGELFFGEGSRLTVL.